Listed here is a single T cell receptor (beta chain). The antigen is undetermined. Trimming cost V 3 bases and J 6 bases, with 9 bases left between them. Germline V gene sequence: CDR1 GTSNPN, CDR2 SVGIG (reference sequence). The CDR3 extends over 13 amino acids. The data were taken from a study of T cells after yellow fever vaccination. Overall study context: The fractions with low cell numbers were processed using SMART-Seq v4 Ultra Low Input.

Findings and limits, study-wide: Repertoires obtained by FACS sorting could include abundant clonotypes that entered as contaminants from the bulk population.

5'RACE template switching generated TCR cDNA, adding a universal primer site and UMIs. A single record per CDR3 protein comes from TCRdb applying MiXCR to the 5' RACE reads. The table shows hundreds of thousands of distinct CDR3 sequences, with roughly 12% occurring only once. The source material was PBMCs, sampled on the day of the yellow fever booster vaccination. The chain has TRBV30 and TRBJ2-6; D gene ambiguous. This TCR came from a young man who received the YFV17D yellow fever vaccine. CDR3 amino acids: CAWSQGMANVLTF. CDR3 bases: TGTGCCTGGAGCCAAGGGATGGCCAACGTCCTGACTTTC.